This is a list of T cell receptor beta chains from one sample in a study of T cells in Graves' hyperthyroidism and ophthalmopathy. MiXCR, applied by TCRdb to the multiplex PCR reads, yields one record per CDR3 protein. The data hold 650,000 to 800,000 distinct CDR3 sequences, with just under 45% observed a single time. The sample comprised peripheral blood or thyroid tissue (not recorded which). The receptors were sampled from an adult man with Graves' disease, either hyperthyroidism or ophthalmopathy (not recorded which). CDR3s leave out the opening cysteine and the closing phenylalanine or tryptophan.

cdr3_aa v_call
ASRRTGGVSDTGELF TRBV2
SASGLAGETQY TRBV20-1
ASSLAVLAGEQY TRBV9
SGASDYRAGNQPQH TRBV20-1
ASSTGTGREQY TRBV27
ASSMGQGEKLF TRBV7-9
ASSLGPGQLF TRBV7-9
ASSLASSDSPLH TRBV5-1
ASSLSTGTNYGYT TRBV7-2
SVDGGGFGYT TRBV29-1
ASSSRLGTMNTEAF TRBV5-1
AIGGASGNTIY TRBV25-1
SVDLGQGNTGELF TRBV29-1
ASSLEASGGAYTGELF TRBV5-4
ASSDVAGASYLQPQH TRBV2
ASSLFGKDYGYT TRBV5-1
ASSLDSPKYEKLF TRBV7-9
SVGTGREAF TRBV29-1
ASNGRDSYNSPLH TRBV12-3/TRBV12-4
ASSHRDPYEQY TRBV10-3
ASSPDGSPLGGYT TRBV2
ATSDFGGDEQY TRBV24-1
ASSVAQQMNTEAF TRBV9
SVVEGPQETQY TRBV29-1
ASSASDRVTEAF TRBV2
ASSLTSFYSYEQY TRBV6-1
ATSLGTGVNSNQPQH TRBV15
ASEGTGKGYT TRBV2
ATSRRETGELF TRBV15
ATLDPGLGQAF TRBV24-1
ASSLGPGAGSYEQY TRBV7-6
ASLPYTTGIGGNTIY TRBV25-1
ASSTVDRAYGAF TRBV19
ASSEGTSGSGGTQY TRBV6-5
ASSLAGRGYEQY TRBV5-8
ATSETKYNSPLH TRBV24-1
ASSFSRIETQY TRBV10-3
ASTGTGPYEQY TRBV6-6
ASSYGTGEKLF TRBV12-3/TRBV12-4
ASTDGTSSYEQY TRBV2
ATSDPTGVGNSPLH TRBV24-1
ASSRNRGPGSPLH TRBV12-3/TRBV12-4
ASSLMGSTEAF TRBV7-3